The clone carrying this T cell receptor beta chain was counted only a few times. Antigen: not known. This sample is part of a study of identical twins. Germline loops: CDR1 SQVTM, CDR2 ANQGSEA. V lost 3 bases and J lost 5, with 10 bases in between. The CDR3 contains 13 residues. Study-wide points: Partial confounding of zero-insertion analyses by invariant MAIT and iNKT cells was possible. The study reached conclusions through statistical analysis that was cross-sectional, not following the same donors.

Each CDR3 protein is one row after TCRdb ran MiXCR on the 5' RACE reads. The sample holds hundreds of thousands of distinct CDR3 sequences; 5.5% to 8% are singletons and the top ten take roughly 3.4%. This sample was shared with a second study, whose subject was yellow fever vaccine responses in identical twins.

The specimen was memory (CD45RO+) T cells sorted from blood. The rearrangement uses TRBV29-1 and TRBJ2-2, with D unresolved. The clonotype originates from a woman aged 18-30 years in good health. This CDR3 is CSVELLGTGELFF. The CDR3 DNA follows: TGCAGCGTTGAGCTATTGGGTACCGGGGAGCTGTTTTTT.